These 10 T cell receptor beta chains were sequenced from one sample in a study of regulatory T cells in long-lasting Graves disease. Arm-PCR with iRepertoire HTBI primers amplified the CDR3 regions for these TCR beta libraries. TCRdb ran MiXCR on the multiplex PCR reads and lists one entry per CDR3 protein. Among about 470,000 distinct CDR3 sequences listed, roughly 21% were seen once. Noted time point: persistent/refractory GD, antithyroid drugs over 5 years with positive TRAb. The TCR library used RNA extracted from PBMCs. The source was peripheral blood mononuclear cells (PBMCs), collected when the disease was refractory, from a patient treated with antithyroid drugs. All receptors derive from a female donor with Graves disease.

This clonotype showed up just a few times. CDR3 nucleotides: TGTGCCAGCAGCCCTCGGACCGATAAGAGGACCCAGTACTTC. Its translation is CASSPRTDKRTQYF. The chain is built from TRBV9 and TRBJ2-5; D unresolved. Germline values: CDR1 SGDLS, CDR2 YYNGEE. The CDR3 loop spans 14 amino acids. Trimming took off 4 bases at V and 7 bases at J, with 17 bases between the two ends.

This clonotype was recorded at least ten times. The chain uses TRBV7-8 and TRBJ1-2, with D unresolved. The V and J ends lost 6 bases and 4 bases respectively, with 21 bases between them. Per germline, CDR1 SGHVS and CDR2 FQNEAQ. CDR3 length: 16 amino acids. As DNA, the CDR3 is TGTGCCAGCAGACAAAGGGCAGTAAACAACGTCTATGGCTACACCTTC. Protein: CASRQRAVNNVYGYTF.

This clonotype came up many times. The chain couples TRBV28 to TRBJ1-2; D is perhaps TRBD1 (5 bases). This CDR3 comprises 12 residues. Trimming removed 6 bases at V and 6 bases at J, with 11 bases between. Germline V CDR1 and CDR2: MDHEN, SYDVKM. The CDR3 DNA sequence: TGTGCCAGCAGCCCCCTCAGGGATGGCTACACCTTC. Translated, it gives CASSPLRDGYTF.

The chain combines TRBV10-3 with TRBJ1-4; D uncertain. In germline, CDR1 is ENHRY, CDR2 SYGVKD. The CDR3 totals 13 residues. Trimming stripped 2 bases from V and 1 base from J, with 2 bases between. CDR3 protein: CAISEGTNEKLFF. The CDR3 DNA sequence: TGTGCCATCAGTGAGGGAACTAATGAAAAACTGTTTTTT.

In its sample, this clonotype was seen many times. The V gene is TRBV6-5, the J gene TRBJ1-1; D gene uncertain. Germline V lookup: CDR1 MNHEY, CDR2 SVGAGI. CDR3 size: 11 residues. Between the trimmed V and J ends, which lost 3 bases and 7 bases, there was a span of 6 bases. In nucleotides, the CDR3 is TGTGCCAGCAGTTATCTTCGTGAAGCTTTCTTT. Protein sequence: CASSYLREAFF.

Turning to this clonotype: The junction departs from germline at one end; a sequencing error may be responsible. The V gene is TRBV5-1, the J gene TRBJ2-7; D is possibly TRBD2 (5 bases). This CDR3 is 15 amino acids long. Germline V lookup: CDR1 SGHRS, CDR2 YFSETQ. This CDR3 reads CASSLGTRGKYEQYF. DNA of the CDR3: TGTGCCAGCAGCTTAGGTACACGGGGAAAATACGAGCAGTACTTC.

This clonotype was found a few times. The chain joins TRBV5-1 to TRBJ2-2; D is possibly TRBD2 (6 bases). CDR3 length: 15 amino acids. Trimming pared 1 base from V and 0 bases from J, leaving 7 bases between. The germline gives CDR1 SGHRS, CDR2 YFSETQ. The CDR3 DNA follows: TGCGCCAGCAGCTTGCCGGGGGCGAACACCGGGGAGCTGTTTTTT. Protein: CASSLPGANTGELFF.

This clonotype showed up many times. The CDR3 region has the DNA TGTGCCAGCAGCTTAGGCTTGGGGCCTGGAAACACCATATATTTT. Encoded protein: CASSLGLGPGNTIYF. The chain couples TRBV7-2 to TRBJ1-3, with TRBD1 as a possible D gene (5 bases). Germline V gene lookup returns CDR1 SGHTA and CDR2 FQGNSA. Trimming removed 1 base at V and 2 bases at J, with 9 bases between. The length of the CDR3 is 15 residues. Full variable domain (remainder filled in from reference TRBV7-2 and TRBJ1-3): GAGVSQSPSNKVTEKGKDVELRCDPISGHTALYWYRQSLGQGLEFLIYFQGNSAPDKSGLPSDRFSAERTGGSVSTLTIQRTQQEDSAVYLCASSLGLGPGNTIYFGEGSWLTVV.

This clonotype came up a few times. The chain employs TRBV6-2 or TRBV6-3 and TRBJ1-1; 9 positions agree with TRBD1. Germline V gives CDR1 MNHEY, CDR2 SVGEGT. Trimming cost V 2 bases and J 8 bases; bases outside gene matches: 6. The length of the CDR3 is 14 residues. The CDR3 is CASSYRDRGGEAFF. CDR3 DNA: TGTGCCAGCAGTTACCGTGACAGGGGGGGGGAAGCTTTCTTT.

This sequence joins TRBV3-1 and TRBJ2-7; D tentatively reads TRBD1 or TRBD2 (5 bases each). Germline CDR1 LGHDT, CDR2 YNNKEL (reference sequence). The CDR3 sequence is 14 residues long. V shed 5 bases and J shed 6 bases, with 17 bases lying between them. CDR3 nucleotides: TGTGCCAGCAGCAGAGGGACCGAACTCCGCGAGCAGTACTTC. Translating gives CASSRGTELREQYF.